These 13 T cell receptor beta chains originate from one sample sequenced in a study of graft-versus-host responses after intestinal transplantation (dated by TCRdb to about 2021). What the time point label conveys for this sample: cells obtained before transplantation from donor or recipient. The method behind the library was the immunoSEQ multiplex PCR assay. Entries here come from immuneACCESS through TCRdb and include only in-frame sequences with V and J called. Some clones fail to appear in such tables; in the studies checked, an unresolved V gene covers under half of the shortfall, and the cause of the remainder is unknown. For this sample there are 25,000 to 30,000 clones; 82% appear just once. 0.65% to 0.85% of the sample lies in the top ten. Antigens of these TCRs are unknown. The sample here was unstimulated CD4+ T cells sorted from spleen or lymph node cells, taken before intestinal transplant. Receptor source: a human donor who received an intestinal transplant.

This sequence joins TRBV28 and TRBJ1-2; 8 bases fit TRBD1. After removal of 9 bases from V and 4 bases from J, the junction contained 7 bases not matched to a gene. The CDR3 runs to 13 residues. Germline lookup yields CDR1 MDHEN and CDR2 SYDVKM. This CDR3 is CASQGAPGYGYTF. The CDR3 coding sequence is TGTGCCAGTCAGGGGGCGCCGGGCTATGGCTACACCTTC.

This chain joins TRBV5-8 and TRBJ1-2; the D gene is possibly TRBD1 (6 bases). V lost 2 bases, J lost 6 bases, and 11 bases lay in between. The CDR3 spans 13 residues. Germline V gives CDR1 SGHTS, CDR2 YDEGEE. The chain's CDR3 is CASSFVQGNGYTF. In nucleotides, the CDR3 is TGTGCCAGCAGCTTCGTACAGGGCAATGGCTACACCTTC.

This clone was detected once. V is TRBV6-1 and J is TRBJ1-2, with D hard to call. V was pared by 5 bases and J by 4 bases, with 11 bases between. Germline CDR1 and CDR2: MNHNS and SASEGT. This CDR3 is built from 13 residues. This CDR3 is CASSSTNPYGYTF. The CDR3 bases are TGTGCCAGCAGTTCTACGAACCCCTATGGCTACACCTTC.

This sequence joins TRBV30 and TRBJ1-2, with D possibly TRBD1 on 5 matching bases. CDR1 is GTSNPN, CDR2 SVGIG, per germline (reference sequence). V gave up 2 bases and J gave up 8 bases, with 15 bases separating them. The CDR3 is 13 residues long. The CDR3 spells CAWSTPAGRGYTF. CDR3 in DNA: TGTGCCTGGAGTACTCCGGCGGGACGGGGCTACACCTTC.

The chain links TRBV9 to TRBJ1-5; TRBD1 agrees at 8 bases. Trimming removed 0 bases from V and 6 bases from J; junction bases left unmatched: 5. In germline, CDR1 is SGDLS, CDR2 YYNGEE. The CDR3 spans 15 residues. CDR3 nucleotide sequence: TGTGCCAGCAGCGTAGATGGAGACAGGGGTCAGCCCCAGCATTTT. It encodes CASSVDGDRGQPQHF.

This rearrangement joins TRBV6-5 to TRBJ2-7; possible D gene TRBD1, 5 bases. V lost 6 bases to trimming and J lost 0 bases, with 12 bases between them. Germline V CDR1 and CDR2: MNHEY, SVGAGI. This CDR3 is 14 amino acids long. Here the CDR3 DNA reads TGTGCCAGCAGGATCACAGGTTCCTCCTACGAGCAGTACTTC. Residues: CASRITGSSYEQYF.

This chain links TRBV21-1 with TRBJ1-1. TRBV21-1 is given as a pseudogene. The CDR3 contains 15 residues. The CDR3 sequence: CASSKALGLNTEAFF. The CDR3 DNA follows: TGTGCCAGCAGCAAAGCCCTCGGCCTGAACACTGAAGCTTTCTTT.

The chain links TRBV19 to TRBJ1-5; weak D call: TRBD1 (6 bases). CDR1 is LNHDA and CDR2 is SQIVND in the germline V gene (reference sequence). Trimming took 10 bases from V and 4 from J, leaving 17 bases between them. The CDR3 loop spans 14 amino acids. The CDR3 reads CATDQGGENQPQHF. Here the CDR3 DNA reads TGTGCCACCGATCAAGGGGGAGAGAATCAGCCCCAGCATTTT. Looking up the rest from reference TRBV19 and TRBJ1-5 gives the full variable domain: DGGITQSPKYLFRKEGQNVTLSCEQNLNHDAMYWYRQDPGQGLRLIYYSQIVNDFQKGDIAEGYSVSREKKESFPLTVTSAQKNPTAFYLCATDQGGENQPQHFGDGTRLSIL.

This chain joins TRBV7-9 and TRBJ1-2; maybe TRBD1 (6 bases). The CDR3 has 17 residues. Germline CDR1 reads SEHNR; CDR2 reads FQNEAQ (reference sequence). Deletions cut 5 bases from V and 2 bases from J, with 21 bases between. As DNA, the CDR3 is TGTGCCAGCAGCCCTACCCCCGCAGGGGTTGGCAACTATGGCTACACCTTC. The encoded protein is CASSPTPAGVGNYGYTF. The full variable domain, rest sourced from reference TRBV7-9 and TRBJ1-2, is DTGVSQNPRHKITKRGQNVTFRCDPISEHNRLYWYRQTLGQGPEFLTYFQNEAQLEKSRLLSDRFSAERPKGSFSTLEIQRTEQGDSAMYLCASSPTPAGVGNYGYTFGSGTRLTVV.

The rearrangement uses TRBV9 and TRBJ2-7; D gene unclear. V was clipped by 2 bases and J by 3 bases, with 12 bases between them. CDR3 length: 14 residues. Germline V gene data show CDR1 as SGDLS and CDR2 as YYNGEE. The CDR3: CASSVGTAFYEQYF. In DNA form, the CDR3 reads TGTGCCAGCAGCGTGGGAACAGCTTTCTACGAGCAGTACTTC.

This clone was found a few times. This chain joins TRBV28 and TRBJ2-1; 8 nucleotides match TRBD1. After removal of 2 bases from V and 12 bases from J, the junction contained 18 bases not matched to a gene. CDR1 is MDHEN and CDR2 is SYDVKM in the germline V gene. The CDR3 extends over 17 amino acids. The CDR3 DNA follows: TGTGCCAGCAGTTTAAGGGGTTTTGGACAGGGAATGTTAGGGCAGTTCTTC. Amino acid sequence: CASSLRGFGQGMLGQFF.

This rearrangement joins TRBV5-1 to TRBJ2-7, with 9 positions matching TRBD1. After removal of 2 bases from V and 2 bases from J, the junction contained 8 bases not matched to a gene. This CDR3 is built from 16 residues. The germline V gene encodes CDR1 SGHRS and CDR2 YFSETQ. The CDR3 loop reads CASSFSGGTGPYEQYF. Here the CDR3 DNA reads TGCGCCAGCAGCTTCTCGGGCGGGACAGGGCCCTACGAGCAGTACTTC.

This sequence joins TRBV11-3 and TRBJ2-1; 10 bases map to TRBD1. V gave up 3 bases and J gave up 7 bases; unmatched junction bases: 12. This CDR3 region has 17 residues. Looked up from germline, CDR1 is SGHNT and CDR2 is YENEEA. As DNA, the CDR3 is TGTGCCAGCAGCTTGGGACAGGGGATACGGGAGAGGAATGAGCAGTTCTTC. Translated: CASSLGQGIRERNEQFF.